The clone carrying this T cell receptor beta chain occurred a few times. Its antigen remains unidentified. These data are taken from a study of T cell repertoires in cytomegalovirus infection. Across the whole study: Alongside well-studied HLA-B-restricted CMV epitopes, recently identified HLA-C-restricted CMV epitopes were also used. Indicated by public TCR beta signatures were CMV infection and matching HLA type. Study-wide results and caveats: Identification of carriers of CMV plus the relevant HLA was achieved through cumulative public TCR beta family frequency. The ex vivo response was dominated by HLA-C-restricted CMV-specific TCR beta clonotypes.

Germline CDR1 reads SEHNR; CDR2 reads FQNEAQ (reference sequence). The germline V and J ends were trimmed by 3 bases and 3 bases, with 12 bases remaining between them. The CDR3 consists of 14 residues. TCRdb processed the reads anew with MiXCR; each CDR3 protein has one entry. The profile shows roughly 730,000 distinct CDR3 sequences, roughly 33% of them singletons. This chain joins TRBV7-9 and TRBJ2-7; D not certain. Sequenced material: cultured PBMCs, taken from culture after CMV antigen stimulation. This TCR was sampled from a human donor in good health (CMV status not recorded). Some clones in this sample may be carry-over from other donors' samples. Here the CDR3 DNA reads TGTGCCAGCAGCTTCGGCGGCAGGCTCTACGAGCAGTACTTC. It codes for CASSFGGRLYEQYF. The full variable domain, with the rest looked up from reference TRBV7-9 and TRBJ2-7, is DTGVSQNPRHKITKRGQNVTFRCDPISEHNRLYWYRQTLGQGPEFLTYFQNEAQLEKSRLLSDRFSAERPKGSFSTLEIQRTEQGDSAMYLCASSFGGRLYEQYFGPGTRLTVT.